This T cell receptor beta chain is from a study of T cells in Graves' hyperthyroidism and ophthalmopathy. A word on this clonotype: Its antigen is unknown.

Authors of the study amplified TCR beta CDR3 regions from RNA transcripts. First-round RT-PCR targeting the TCR CDR3 was performed with the HTBI primer set. MiXCR, applied by TCRdb to the multiplex PCR reads, yields one record per CDR3 protein. In the table there are around 350,000 distinct CDR3 sequences, around a quarter of which are singletons. An absence of ophthalmopathy progression within 18 months meant stable Graves' hyperthyroidism. Study-wide results and limits: Ophthalmopathy, which appeared later, was predicted by the model a median 6.5 months before onset. Blood also held most thyroid clonotypes expanded beyond 0.001.

Sequencing was performed on blood. The TCR originated in a man between 50 and 59 years old with Graves' hyperthyroidism.

CDR3 residues: CSAGGQRNQPQHF. CDR3 DNA sequence: TGCAGTGCCGGGGGACAGCGCAATCAGCCCCAGCATTTT. This chain joins TRBV20-1 and TRBJ1-5; 7 nucleotides match TRBD1. V lost 6 bases, J lost 2 bases, and 4 bases stayed unmatched. The CDR3 is made up of 13 amino acids. The germline CDR1 and CDR2 sequences are DFQATT and SNEGSKA (reference sequence).